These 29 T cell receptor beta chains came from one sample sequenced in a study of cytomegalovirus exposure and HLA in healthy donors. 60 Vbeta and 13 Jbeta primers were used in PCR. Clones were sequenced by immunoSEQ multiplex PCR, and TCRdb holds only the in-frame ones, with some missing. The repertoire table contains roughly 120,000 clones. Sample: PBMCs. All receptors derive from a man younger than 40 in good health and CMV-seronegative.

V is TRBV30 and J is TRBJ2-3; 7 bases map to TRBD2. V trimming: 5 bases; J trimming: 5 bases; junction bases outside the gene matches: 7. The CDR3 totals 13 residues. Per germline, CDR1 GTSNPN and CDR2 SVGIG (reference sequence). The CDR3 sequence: CAWSAGAGDTQYF. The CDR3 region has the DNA TGTGCCTGGTCTGCGGGAGCGGGAGATACGCAGTATTTT.

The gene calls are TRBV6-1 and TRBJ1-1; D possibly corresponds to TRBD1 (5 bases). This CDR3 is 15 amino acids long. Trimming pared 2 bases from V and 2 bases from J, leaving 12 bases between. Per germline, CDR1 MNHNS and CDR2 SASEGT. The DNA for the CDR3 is TGTGCCAGCAGTGAATCAGGGAACTCAAACACTGAAGCTTTCTTT. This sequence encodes CASSESGNSNTEAFF.

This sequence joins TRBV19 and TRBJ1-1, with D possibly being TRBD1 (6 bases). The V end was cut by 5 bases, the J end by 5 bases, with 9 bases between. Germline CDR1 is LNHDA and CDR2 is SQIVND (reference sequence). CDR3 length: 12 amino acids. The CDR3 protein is CASSQGRTEAFF. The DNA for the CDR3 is TGTGCCAGTAGTCAGGGGAGAACTGAAGCTTTCTTT.

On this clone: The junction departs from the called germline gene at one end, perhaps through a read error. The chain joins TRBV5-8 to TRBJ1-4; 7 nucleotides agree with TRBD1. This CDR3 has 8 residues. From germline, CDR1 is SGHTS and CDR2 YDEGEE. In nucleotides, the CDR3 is TGTGCCAGCAGCTGGGACAGTTTT. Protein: CASSWDSF.

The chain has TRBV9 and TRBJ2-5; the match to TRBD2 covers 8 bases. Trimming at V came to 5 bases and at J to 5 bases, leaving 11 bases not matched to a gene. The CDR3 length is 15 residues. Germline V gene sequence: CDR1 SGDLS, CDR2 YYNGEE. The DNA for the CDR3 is TGTGCCAGCAGTCCTACTAGCGGAGGTTGGGAGACCCAGTACTTC. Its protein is CASSPTSGGWETQYF.

The CDR3 bases are TGCGCCAGCAGCTTGGCGATCGGACTAGCCTCCTACTACGAGCAGTACTTC. It is translated as CASSLAIGLASYYEQYF. V and J are TRBV5-1 and TRBJ2-7, with 8 bases fitting TRBD2. V was pared by 0 bases and J by 3 bases, with 11 bases of the junction left unmatched. The CDR3 is 17 amino acids. Germline V CDR1 and CDR2: SGHRS, YFSETQ.

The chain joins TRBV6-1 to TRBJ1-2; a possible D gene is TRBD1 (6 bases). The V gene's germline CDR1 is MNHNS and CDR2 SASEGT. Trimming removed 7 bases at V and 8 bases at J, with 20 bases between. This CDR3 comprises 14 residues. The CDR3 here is CASIRRGGARGYTF. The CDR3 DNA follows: TGTGCCAGCATCCGAAGGGGGGGGGCTCGGGGCTACACCTTC.

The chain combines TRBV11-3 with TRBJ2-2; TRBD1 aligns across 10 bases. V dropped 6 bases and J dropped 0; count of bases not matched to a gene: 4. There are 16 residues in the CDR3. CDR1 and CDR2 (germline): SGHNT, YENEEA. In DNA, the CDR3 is TGTGCCAGCAGTTCGGACAGGGGGGCGAACACCGGGGAGCTGTTTTTT. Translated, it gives CASSSDRGANTGELFF.

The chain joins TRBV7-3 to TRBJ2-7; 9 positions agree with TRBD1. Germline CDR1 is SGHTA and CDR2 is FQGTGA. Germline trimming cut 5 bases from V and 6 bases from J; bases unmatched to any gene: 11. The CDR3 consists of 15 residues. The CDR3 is CASSLQGQGLGEQYF. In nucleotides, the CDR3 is TGTGCCAGCAGCCTACAGGGACAGGGCTTGGGCGAGCAGTACTTC.

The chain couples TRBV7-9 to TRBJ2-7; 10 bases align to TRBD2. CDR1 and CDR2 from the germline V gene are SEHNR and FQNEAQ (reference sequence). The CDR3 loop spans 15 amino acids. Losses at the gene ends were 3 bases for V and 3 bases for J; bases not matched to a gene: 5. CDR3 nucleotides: TGTGCCAGCAGCTTCCCCCTAGCGGGAGACTACGAGCAGTACTTC. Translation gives CASSFPLAGDYEQYF.

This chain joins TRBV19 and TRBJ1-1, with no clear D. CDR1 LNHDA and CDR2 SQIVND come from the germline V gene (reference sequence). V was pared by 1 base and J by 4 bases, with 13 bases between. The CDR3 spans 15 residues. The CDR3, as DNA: TGTGCCAGTAGTATAGCCGGCGGGTGGAGCACTGAAGCTTTCTTT. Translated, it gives CASSIAGGWSTEAFF.

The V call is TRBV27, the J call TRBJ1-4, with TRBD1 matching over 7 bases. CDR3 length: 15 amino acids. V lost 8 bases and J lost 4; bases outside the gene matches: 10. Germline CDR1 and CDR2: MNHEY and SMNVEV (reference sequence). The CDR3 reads CASSFAGTDNEKLFF. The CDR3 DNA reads TGTGCCAGCTCCTTCGCAGGGACAGATAATGAAAAACTGTTTTTT.

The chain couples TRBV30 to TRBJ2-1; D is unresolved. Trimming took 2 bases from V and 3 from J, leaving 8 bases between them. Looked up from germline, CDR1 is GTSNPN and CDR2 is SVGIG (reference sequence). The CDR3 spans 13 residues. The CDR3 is CAWSPDNYNEQFF. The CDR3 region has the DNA TGTGCCTGGAGTCCCGACAACTACAATGAGCAGTTCTTC. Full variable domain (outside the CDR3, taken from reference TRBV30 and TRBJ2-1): SQTIHQWPATLVQPVGSPLSLECTVEGTSNPNLYWYRQAAGRGLQLLFYSVGIGQISSEVPQNLSASRPQDRQFILSSKKLLLSDSGFYLCAWSPDNYNEQFFGPGTRLTVL.

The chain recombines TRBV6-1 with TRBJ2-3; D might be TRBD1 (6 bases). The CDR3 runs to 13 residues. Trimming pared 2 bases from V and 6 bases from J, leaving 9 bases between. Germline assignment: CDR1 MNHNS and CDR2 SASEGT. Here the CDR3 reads CASSETGQDTQYF. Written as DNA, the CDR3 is TGTGCCAGCAGTGAAACAGGGCAGGATACGCAGTATTTT.

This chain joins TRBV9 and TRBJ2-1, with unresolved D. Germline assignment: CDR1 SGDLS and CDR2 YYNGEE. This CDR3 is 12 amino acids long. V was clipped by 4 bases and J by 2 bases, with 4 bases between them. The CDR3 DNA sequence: TGTGCCAGCAGCCGGGCCTACAATGAGCAGTTCTTC. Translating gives CASSRAYNEQFF.

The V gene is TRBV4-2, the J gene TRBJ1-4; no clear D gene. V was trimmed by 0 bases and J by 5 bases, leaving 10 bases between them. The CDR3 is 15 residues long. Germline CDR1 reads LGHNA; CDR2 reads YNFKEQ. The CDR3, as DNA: TGTGCCAGCAGCCAAGAAACGCAACAGAATGAAAAACTGTTTTTT. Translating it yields CASSQETQQNEKLFF.

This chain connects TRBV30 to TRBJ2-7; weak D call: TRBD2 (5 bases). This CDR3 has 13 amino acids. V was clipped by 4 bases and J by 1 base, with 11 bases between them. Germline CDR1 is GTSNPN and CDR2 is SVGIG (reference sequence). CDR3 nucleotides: TGTGCCTGGAATGAGGGTACATCCTACGAGCAGTACTTC. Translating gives CAWNEGTSYEQYF.

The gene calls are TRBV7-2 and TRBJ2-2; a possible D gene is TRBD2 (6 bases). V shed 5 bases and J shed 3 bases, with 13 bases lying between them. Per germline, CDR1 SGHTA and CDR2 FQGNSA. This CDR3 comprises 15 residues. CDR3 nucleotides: TGTGCCAGCAGCCCTGAGGGAGGAGACACCGGGGAGCTGTTTTTT. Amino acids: CASSPEGGDTGELFF.

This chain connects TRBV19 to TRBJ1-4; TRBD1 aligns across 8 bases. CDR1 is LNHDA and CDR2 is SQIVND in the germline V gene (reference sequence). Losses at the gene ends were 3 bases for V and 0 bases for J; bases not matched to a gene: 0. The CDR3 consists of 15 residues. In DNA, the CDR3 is TGTGCCAGTAGTATGACAGGGGCAACTAATGAAAAACTGTTTTTT. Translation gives CASSMTGATNEKLFF.

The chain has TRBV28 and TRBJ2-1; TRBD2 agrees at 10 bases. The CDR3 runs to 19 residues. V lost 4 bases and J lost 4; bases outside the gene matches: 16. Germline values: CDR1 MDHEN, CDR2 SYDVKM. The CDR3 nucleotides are TGTGCCAGCAGTTCTGGGGACTATGCTAGCGGGAGTACTTACAATGAGCAGTTCTTC. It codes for CASSSGDYASGSTYNEQFF.

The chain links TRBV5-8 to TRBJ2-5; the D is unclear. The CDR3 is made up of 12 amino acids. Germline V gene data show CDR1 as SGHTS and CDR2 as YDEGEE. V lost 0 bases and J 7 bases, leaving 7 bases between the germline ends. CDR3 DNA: TGTGCCAGCAGCTTGGCGGTATCGACCCAGTACTTC. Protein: CASSLAVSTQYF.

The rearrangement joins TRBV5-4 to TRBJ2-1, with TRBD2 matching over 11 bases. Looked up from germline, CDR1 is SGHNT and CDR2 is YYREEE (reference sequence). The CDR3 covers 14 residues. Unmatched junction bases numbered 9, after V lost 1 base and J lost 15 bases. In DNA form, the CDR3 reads TGTGCCAGCAGCTTGTCGGGACTAGCGGAGGAACGGTTCTTC. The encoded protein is CASSLSGLAEERFF.

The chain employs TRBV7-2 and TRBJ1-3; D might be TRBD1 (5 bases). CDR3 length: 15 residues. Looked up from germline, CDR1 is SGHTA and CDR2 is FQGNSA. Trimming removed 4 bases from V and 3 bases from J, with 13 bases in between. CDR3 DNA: TGTGCCAGCAGCTCCTCAGGGAGGGTTGGAAACACCATATATTTT. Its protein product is CASSSSGRVGNTIYF.

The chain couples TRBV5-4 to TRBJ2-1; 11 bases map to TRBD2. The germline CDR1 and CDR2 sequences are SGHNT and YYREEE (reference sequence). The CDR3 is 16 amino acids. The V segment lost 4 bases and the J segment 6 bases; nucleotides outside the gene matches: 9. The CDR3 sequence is CASSKRTSGRGNEQFF. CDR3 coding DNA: TGTGCCAGCAGCAAAAGAACTAGCGGGAGAGGCAATGAGCAGTTCTTC.

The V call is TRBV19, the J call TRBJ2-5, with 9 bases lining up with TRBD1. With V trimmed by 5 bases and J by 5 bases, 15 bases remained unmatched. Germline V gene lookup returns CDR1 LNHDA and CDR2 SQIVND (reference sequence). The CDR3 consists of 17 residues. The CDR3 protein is CASSQGLKGGQGETQYF. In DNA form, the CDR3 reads TGTGCCAGTAGTCAGGGACTTAAAGGGGGACAGGGCGAGACCCAGTACTTC.

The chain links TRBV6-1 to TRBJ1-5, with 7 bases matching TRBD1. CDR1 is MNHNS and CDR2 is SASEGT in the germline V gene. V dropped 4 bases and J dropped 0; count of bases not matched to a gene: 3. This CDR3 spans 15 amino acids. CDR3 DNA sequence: TGTGCCAGCAGTGGGGACAGCAATAGCAATCAGCCCCAGCATTTT. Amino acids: CASSGDSNSNQPQHF.

The CDR3 region is CAISENRGGGYGYTF. The CDR3 region has the DNA TGTGCCATCAGTGAGAACAGGGGTGGCGGCTATGGCTACACCTTC. This sequence joins TRBV10-3 and TRBJ1-2; 7 nucleotides align to TRBD1. V gave up 2 bases and J gave up 4 bases; unmatched junction bases: 7. The CDR3 has 15 residues. Germline lookup yields CDR1 ENHRY and CDR2 SYGVKD.

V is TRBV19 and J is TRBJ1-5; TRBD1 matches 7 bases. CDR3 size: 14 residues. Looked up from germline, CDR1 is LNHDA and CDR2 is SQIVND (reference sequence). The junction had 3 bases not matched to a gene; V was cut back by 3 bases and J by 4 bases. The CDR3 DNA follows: TGTGCCAGTAGTATTTACAGGGGAAATCAGCCCCAGCATTTT. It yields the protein CASSIYRGNQPQHF.

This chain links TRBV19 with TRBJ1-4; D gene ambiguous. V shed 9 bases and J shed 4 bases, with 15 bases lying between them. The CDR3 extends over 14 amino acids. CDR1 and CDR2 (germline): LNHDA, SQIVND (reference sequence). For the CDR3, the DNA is TGTGCCAGCTTTTCCATCGGCGGTAATGAAAAACTGTTTTTT. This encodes CASFSIGGNEKLFF.